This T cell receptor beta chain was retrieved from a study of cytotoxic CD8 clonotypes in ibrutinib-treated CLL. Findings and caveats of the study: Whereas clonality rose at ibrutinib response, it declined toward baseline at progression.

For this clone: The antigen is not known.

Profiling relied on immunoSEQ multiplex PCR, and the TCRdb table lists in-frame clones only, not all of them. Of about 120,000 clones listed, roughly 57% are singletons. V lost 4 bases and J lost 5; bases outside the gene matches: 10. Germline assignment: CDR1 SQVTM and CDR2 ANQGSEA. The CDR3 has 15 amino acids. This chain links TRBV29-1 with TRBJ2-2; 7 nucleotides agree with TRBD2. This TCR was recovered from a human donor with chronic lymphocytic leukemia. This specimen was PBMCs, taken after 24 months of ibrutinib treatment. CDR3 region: CSVAGGTSSTGELFF. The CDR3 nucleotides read TGCAGCGTTGCGGGGGGTACGAGTAGTACCGGGGAGCTGTTTTTT.